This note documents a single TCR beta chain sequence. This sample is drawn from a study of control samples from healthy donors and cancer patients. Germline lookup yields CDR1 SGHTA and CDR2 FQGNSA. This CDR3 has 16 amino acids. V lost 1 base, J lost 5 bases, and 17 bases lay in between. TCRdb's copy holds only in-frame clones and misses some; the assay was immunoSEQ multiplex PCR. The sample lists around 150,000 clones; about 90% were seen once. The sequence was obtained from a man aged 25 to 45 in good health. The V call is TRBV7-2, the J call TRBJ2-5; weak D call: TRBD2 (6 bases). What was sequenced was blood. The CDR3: CASSLEMGLPRETQYF. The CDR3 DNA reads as TGTGCCAGCAGCTTAGAGATGGGACTGCCCAGGGAGACCCAGTACTTC.